Below, 8 T cell receptor beta chains from the same sample are listed, as sequenced in a study of low-dose radiotherapy and immunotherapy resistance in tumors. Time point meaning: after trial treatment. Treatment noted: LDRT plus nivolumab, ipilimumab, low-dose cyclophosphamide and aspirin (RACIN trial). TRAV and TRBV primers primed cDNA for both TCRalpha and TCRbeta. With a V-primer adapter and a constant-region primer, TCRs were amplified for about 22 PCR cycles. TCRdb re-called the reads through MiXCR, storing one row per CDR3 protein. There are approximately 46,000 distinct CDR3 sequences in the sample; less than 30% occur only once, and around a tenth lies in the top ten. Sequenced material: PBMCs, taken after low-dose radiotherapy plus immunotherapy. These TCRs come from a male donor with prostate cancer.

This clonotype was counted ten times or more. The chain carries TRBV3-1 and TRBJ2-1; D gene unclear. V was trimmed by 4 bases and J by 6 bases, leaving 10 bases between them. Per germline, CDR1 LGHDT and CDR2 YNNKEL (reference sequence). The CDR3 runs 13 residues. The CDR3 here is CASSPHGPNEQFF. Written as DNA, the CDR3 is TGTGCCAGCAGCCCCCACGGACCCAATGAGCAGTTCTTC.

This clonotype was seen repeatedly, ten times or more. The chain recombines TRBV24-1 with TRBJ2-1; 8 nucleotides align to TRBD2. The J segment lost 8 bases and the V segment lost 3 bases, leaving 11 bases of the junction unmatched. The CDR3 is 16 residues long. In germline, CDR1 is KGHDR, CDR2 SFDVKD. The CDR3 DNA sequence: TGTGCCACCAGTGATACGAGCGGGAGTTCGGTCGATGAGCAGTTCTTC. This sequence encodes CATSDTSGSSVDEQFF.

This clonotype showed up many times. The chain couples TRBV20-1 to TRBJ2-7, with 8 bases aligning to TRBD1. Germline V gene sequence: CDR1 DFQATT, CDR2 SNEGSKA (reference sequence). The CDR3 spans 15 residues. Trimming took 6 bases from V and 1 from J; bases not matched to a gene: 11. The CDR3, as DNA: TGCAGTGCCCAGCCCGGACAGGGATTATCCTACGAGCAGTACTTC. It is translated as CSAQPGQGLSYEQYF.

This clonotype was seen at least ten times. The rearrangement joins TRBV9 to TRBJ2-2, with D unclear. Germline V gene sequence: CDR1 SGDLS, CDR2 YYNGEE. The CDR3 spans 13 residues. Trimming took 3 bases from V and 7 from J, leaving 10 bases between them. The CDR3 nucleotides read TGTGCCAGCAGCGGATTAGTGGTCGGGGAGCTGTTTTTT. Translation gives CASSGLVVGELFF.

This clonotype was detected many times. V gene TRBV5-5 combines with J gene TRBJ1-6; 9 nucleotides agree with TRBD1. Trimming at V came to 4 bases and at J to 9 bases, leaving 8 bases not matched to a gene. The germline V gene encodes CDR1 SGHKS and CDR2 YYEKEE (reference sequence). The CDR3 runs to 15 residues. The CDR3 sequence: CASSVQDRGISPLHF. CDR3 in DNA: TGTGCCAGCAGCGTGCAAGACAGGGGGATTTCACCCCTCCACTTT.

On this clonotype: Because the CDR3's place on the DNA is in doubt, the DNA is left out and the CDR3 is given as listed by TCRdb. The chain is built from TRBV4-2 and TRBJ2-2; the table's D gene call, TRBD1, was not cross checked with the DNA. Termini included, the CDR3 measures 17 amino acids. Germline V lookup: CDR1 LGHNA, CDR2 YNFKEQ. CDR3 sequence reads: CASSQTGGGGTGELFFF.

The sample holds many counts of this clonotype. This chain links TRBV11-2 with TRBJ2-1, with 8 bases identical to TRBD2. CDR1 SGHAT and CDR2 FQNNGV come from the germline V gene. V was clipped by 3 bases and J by 9 bases; unmatched bases: 10. The CDR3 has 15 residues. The CDR3 sequence is CASSLNSGTGGEQFF. In DNA, the CDR3 is TGTGCCAGCAGCTTGAATAGCGGGACGGGGGGTGAGCAGTTCTTC. Looking up the rest from reference TRBV11-2 and TRBJ2-1 gives the full variable domain: EAGVAQSPRYKIIEKRQSVAFWCNPISGHATLYWYQQILGQGPKLLIQFQNNGVVDDSQLPKDRFSAERLKGVDSTLKIQPAKLEDSAVYLCASSLNSGTGGEQFFGPGTRLTVL.

Worth noting for this clonotype: A much larger clone differs from this one at a single base, so this may be a read error. Without the conserved terminal phenylalanine or tryptophan, this CDR3 likely stems from a read error. The V call is TRBV28, the J call TRBJ1-2; the D is unclear. V lost 1 base to trimming and J lost 8 bases, with 17 bases between them. The CDR3 runs 15 residues. Germline assignment: CDR1 MDHEN and CDR2 SYDVKM. The CDR3 loop reads CASSLSAPSRSGYTS. The CDR3 bases are TGTGCCAGCAGTTTATCAGCCCCCTCTAGGAGCGGCTACACCTCC.